This entry is about one TCR beta chain. Generated by immunoSEQ multiplex PCR, the TCRdb table keeps only in-frame clones and is missing some. The sample contains under 20,000 clones, 90% to 95% of which appear only once. These data originate in a study of T cells after posttransplantation cyclophosphamide. After removal of 3 bases from V and 7 bases from J, the junction contained 6 bases not matched to a gene. The CDR3 extends over 15 amino acids. Germline CDR1 reads MGHDK; CDR2 reads SYGVNS. The naive gate required viable CD3+CD4+ or CD3+CD8+ cells with CCR7+CD45RA+CD45RO-CD95-CD27+CD28+ phenotype. The related graft donor's blood sample was taken on the day of bone marrow donation.

The chain combines TRBV25-1 with TRBJ2-1; 10 bases map to TRBD2. The TCR was taken from a woman between 45 and 65 years old in good health and a related stem cell transplant donor. Sequenced material: naive CD4+ T cells sorted from blood. DNA for the CDR3: TGTGCCAGCAGTGAGAGGGCTAGCGGGAGTAATGAGCAGTTCTTC. It is translated as CASSERASGSNEQFF.